A selection of T cell receptor beta chains follows, all from one sample in a study of T-cell memory formation after mild COVID-19. TCRdb reanalysed the 5' RACE reads using MiXCR and keeps one entry per CDR3 protein. The data hold 470,000 or so distinct CDR3 sequences, with around 17% observed a single time. Source material: PBMCs or a T cell subset sorted from them (not recorded which). These receptors were taken from a young man who had mild COVID-19 (a few samples of this study predate the infection). Cell type and time point are not known. Both conserved end residues are part of each CDR3. Each record gives: D gene, clone size, CDR3 length, J gene, V gene, CDR3 protein, CDR3 DNA. The D gene is left open where the match is weak. Clone size appears in some rows only: once, few, many, or a class for an expanded clone.

TRBD2	.	16	TRBJ2-3	TRBV5-1	CASSLTSGGLGDTQYF	TGCGCCAGCAGCTTGACTAGCGGGGGGCTCGGAGATACGCAGTATTTT
.	once	17	TRBJ1-2	TRBV20-1	CSARSPRWDRPNYGYTF	TGCAGTGCTAGAAGCCCTCGGTGGGACCGTCCTAACTATGGCTACACCTTC
TRBD2	once	15	TRBJ2-3	TRBV5-6	CASSYISGGGNTQYF	TGTGCCAGCAGCTACATTAGCGGGGGCGGGAATACGCAGTATTTT
TRBD2	few	16	TRBJ2-1	TRBV10-2	CASSEVRGGPYNEQFF	TGCGCCAGCAGTGAGGTGCGGGGGGGCCCCTACAATGAGCAGTTCTTC
TRBD1	.	16	TRBJ1-4	TRBV5-1	CASSSGQLVGNEKLFF	TGCGCCAGCAGCTCGGGACAGTTGGTCGGGAATGAAAAACTGTTTTTT
.	.	14	TRBJ2-2	TRBV4-3	CASSQEGAPGELFF	TGCGCCAGCAGCCAAGAAGGGGCCCCCGGGGAGCTGTTTTTT
.	few	14	TRBJ2-5	TRBV7-6	CASSLLRDRETQYF	TGTGCCAGCAGCTTACTTCGGGATCGAGAGACCCAGTACTTC
.	once	16	TRBJ2-4	TRBV7-8	CASSLSGQVGKNIQYF	TGTGCCAGCAGCTTAAGCGGCCAGGTCGGCAAAAACATTCAGTACTTC
.	few	13	TRBJ1-1	TRBV3-1	CASSRQERTEAFF	TGTGCCAGCAGCCGACAGGAGAGGACTGAAGCTTTCTTT
TRBD2	few	16	TRBJ2-2	TRBV5-1	CASSLLRAGGTGELFF	TGCGCCAGCAGCTTACTGCGAGCGGGGGGCACCGGGGAGCTGTTTTTT
TRBD2	.	16	TRBJ2-1	TRBV12-3/TRBV12-4	CASSLSSSGGSQEQFF	TGTGCCAGCAGTTTAAGTTCTAGCGGGGGAAGCCAGGAGCAGTTCTTC
.	.	14	TRBJ2-2	TRBV5-1	CASSTGNQAGELFF	TGCGCCAGCAGCACCGGGAACCAAGCCGGGGAGCTGTTTTTT
.	.	16	TRBJ1-1	TRBV20-1	CSARGAGGQRNTEAFF	TGCAGTGCTAGGGGTGCGGGGGGACAAAGGAACACTGAAGCTTTCTTT
.	few	19	TRBJ1-4	TRBV6-5	CASSYTRGTPTATNEKLFF	TGTGCCAGCAGTTACACAAGAGGGACACCCACTGCAACTAATGAAAAACTGTTTTTT
.	.	16	TRBJ2-3	TRBV5-1	CASSLGPASITDTQYF	TGCGCCAGCAGCTTGGGGCCCGCAAGTATTACAGATACGCAGTATTTT
.	few	14	TRBJ1-6	TRBV12-3/TRBV12-4	CASSLAGVGSPLHF	TGTGCCAGCAGTTTGGCAGGGGTCGGTTCACCCCTCCACTTT
TRBD2	many	17	TRBJ2-2	TRBV7-2	CASSLAPAGANTGELFF	TGTGCCAGCAGCTTAGCCCCAGCGGGGGCCAACACCGGGGAGCTGTTTTTT
.	many	12	TRBJ2-7	TRBV20-1	CSARQGQYEQYF	TGCAGTGCTAGGCAGGGACAATACGAGCAGTACTTC
TRBD1	few	15	TRBJ2-7	TRBV10-3	CAISSQTGGPSEQYF	TGTGCCATCAGTAGCCAGACAGGGGGGCCTAGCGAGCAGTACTTC
.	.	16	TRBJ2-7	TRBV4-3	CASSQEFRRGRYEQYF	TGCGCCAGCAGCCAAGAGTTCAGGCGGGGCCGCTACGAGCAGTACTTC
.	.	13	TRBJ2-5	TRBV9	CASSVARQETQYF	TGTGCCAGCAGCGTAGCTCGGCAAGAGACCCAGTACTTC
.	few	16	TRBJ1-2	TRBV7-2	CASSLAHGGASYGYTF	TGTGCCAGCAGCTTAGCTCATGGGGGGGCCTCCTATGGCTACACCTTC
.	many	15	TRBJ2-5	TRBV7-6	CASSLVTRGRETQYF	TGTGCCAGCAGCTTAGTGACGCGGGGTCGGGAGACCCAGTACTTC
.	.	13	TRBJ2-4	TRBV9	CANSAGGWNIQYF	TGTGCCAACAGCGCCGGGGGCTGGAACATTCAGTACTTC
.	few	12	TRBJ2-3	TRBV5-1	CASSFSLDTQYF	TGCGCCAGCAGCTTTTCCCTAGATACGCAGTATTTT
TRBD1	.	19	TRBJ2-1	TRBV5-1	CASSFHTTGTEHSYNEQFF	TGCGCCAGCAGCTTCCACACCACCGGGACAGAACACTCCTACAATGAGCAGTTCTTC
TRBD2	few	14	TRBJ2-7	TRBV2	CASLSGGGSYEQYF	TGTGCCAGCCTATCTGGCGGGGGATCCTACGAGCAGTACTTC
.	.	14	TRBJ2-7	TRBV20-1	CSAAIRGIIDEQYF	TGCAGTGCCGCAATACGGGGGATTATCGACGAGCAGTACTTC
TRBD1	few	14	TRBJ1-2	TRBV20-1	CSARISGGGYGYTF	TGCAGTGCTAGGATCTCAGGGGGAGGCTATGGCTACACCTTC
TRBD1	few	13	TRBJ1-1	TRBV29-1	CSAGGGMNTEAFF	TGCAGCGCCGGAGGGGGCATGAACACTGAAGCTTTCTTT
.	.	14	TRBJ2-3	TRBV7-3	CASSLSGRGDTQYF	TGTGCCAGCAGCTTAAGCGGGCGTGGAGATACGCAGTATTTT
.	.	14	TRBJ2-3	TRBV4-2	CASSMGGKSDTQYF	TGTGCCAGCAGCATGGGGGGCAAATCAGATACGCAGTATTTT